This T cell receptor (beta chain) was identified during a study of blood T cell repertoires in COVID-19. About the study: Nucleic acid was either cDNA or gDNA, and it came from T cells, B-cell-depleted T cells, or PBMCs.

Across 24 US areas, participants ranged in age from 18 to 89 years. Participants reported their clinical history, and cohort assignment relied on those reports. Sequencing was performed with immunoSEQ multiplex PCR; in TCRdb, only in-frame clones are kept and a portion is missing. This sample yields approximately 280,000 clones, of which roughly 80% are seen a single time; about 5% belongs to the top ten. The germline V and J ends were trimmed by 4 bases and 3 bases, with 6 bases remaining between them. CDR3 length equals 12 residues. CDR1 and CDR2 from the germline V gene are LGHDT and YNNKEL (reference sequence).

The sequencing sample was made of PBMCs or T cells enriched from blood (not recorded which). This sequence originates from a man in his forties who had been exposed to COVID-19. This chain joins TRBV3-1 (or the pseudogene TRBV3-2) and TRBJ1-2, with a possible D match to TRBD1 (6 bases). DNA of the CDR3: TGTGCCAGCAGCCGGACAGACTATGGCTACACCTTC. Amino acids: CASSRTDYGYTF.